This T cell receptor (beta chain) was captured in a study of shared clonotypes between healthy human individuals (dated by TCRdb to 2019 to 2021). As for the study more broadly: The cohort included three men and a couple of women between 18 and 49 years of age. For each donor, CD4 naive and CD4 memory were each run on three plates, CD8 naive on two plates, and CD8 memory on one plate. Blood TCR repertoires of roughly five healthy adults were deeply sequenced to estimate repertoire size and the extent of clonotype sharing between individuals. Different laboratories and diverse techniques were used to prepare libraries and sequence TCR repertoires, to increase sequencing depth and limit assay-specific biases. Between about 0.94 and 8.9 billion PBMCs per donor were obtained by leukapheresis.

The donors were healthy, HIV-negative adults who had no recently reported acute infections or vaccinations. Every donor was a Caucasian adult living in Nashville, Tennessee, USA. CD4+ T cells were enriched by magnetic negative selection, after which naive cells were positively selected on CD45RA and the negative fraction was taken as the memory subset. Blood was obtained by leukapheresis, after which PBMCs were separated by Ficoll-Histopaque density gradient centrifugation and cryopreserved in liquid nitrogen vapor phase. Purity and quantity of every magnetically sorted T cell population were checked by analytical flow cytometry. Each sorted fraction had its genomic DNA isolated and then quantified by UV absorbance on a Nanodrop 2000c. A word on this clone: Which antigen it targets is not known. No much larger clone exists at a distance of one base, and base qualities are not known.

Study-wide conclusions, independent of this receptor: Naive subsets generally had larger estimated clonotype richness than memory subsets did. Only blood was sampled, and tissue TCR repertoires likely differ from those in blood. Higher generation probabilities were observed for clonotypes shared by all four sorted-subset donors than for non-shared clonotypes. When a handful of donors were compared, the shared fraction of clonotypes was 5% to 6.5% for naive CD4, around 4% for naive CD8, 2.3% for memory CD4, and roughly 0.4% for memory CD8. The small number of donors limited the genetic and exposure-history diversity represented. Incomplete sequencing was indicated by rarefaction of sorted-subset datasets, despite the large sequencing depth. Based on pairwise subsampling, the degree of clonotype sharing among donors was expected to be affected by sequencing depth.

Taken from cysteine to phenylalanine, the CDR3 has 14 residues. The read is trimmed to its CDR3 DNA, 42 bases read in frame from base 1. Based on the germline V gene, the CDR1 and CDR2 sequences are SGHTA and FQGTGA. V and J lose 2 bases and 8 bases, and a span of 10 bases separates them. Using the deep immunoSEQ assay, TCR CDR3 regions were amplified from genomic DNA by multiplex PCR. Genomic DNA extracted from each cell subset was distributed evenly over all wells of several immunoSEQ 96-well plates, and each plate served as one replicate. For sorted subsets, roughly 200 ng of genomic DNA, equivalent to about 30,000 T cell genomes, went into each replicate PCR. Purified libraries were measured with a Qubit 3.0 fluorometer, size-checked on a Bioanalyzer 2100, and measured again with the KAPA Library Quantification kit. A separate single-read 150-cycle Illumina NextSeq 550 flow cell was used to sequence each immunoSEQ 96-well plate. Per the authors' processing: Because only junctional sequences without quality scores were contained in the immunoSEQ output, filtering matching that applied to full-length reads could not be performed. To assign V/J genes and CDR3, sequences were annotated using PyIR, a Python wrapper for IgBLAST v1.9, with IMGT germline references. Reads were filtered out if the reads had weak V/J assignments (E-value above 1e-6), no CDR3, stop codons, out-of-frame junctions, or ambiguous translated residues. V3J clonotypes were defined by identical inferred V gene, J gene, and CDR3 amino acid sequence. Percentage overlap between repertoires was computed as shared unique clonotypes divided by the size of the smaller repertoire. Three approaches were used to assess repertoire richness: RTK rarefaction, the Chao1 estimator, and Recon v2.1 estimates of unobserved clonotypes. OLGA was used to compute generation probabilities for all TCRbeta clonotypes that the gDNA method yielded from several donors. The clones in this table, taken by TCRdb from immuneACCESS, are in-frame only. Not every clone is retained; where verified, under half of the shortfall comes from an unresolved V gene, and the cause of the rest is unknown. V, J and clone size are those of that table, while D and trimming were read from the DNA. A total of approximately 2.5 million clones appear in this sample, just over 90% of them only once. Jointly, the top ten make up around 0.15% of the sample.

The sequence derives from a man in his late teens or twenties in good health. The chain couples TRBV7-3 to TRBJ1-6; the D gene identity is not certain. Material for sequencing was naive CD4+ T cells sorted from blood. This sample's cell subset or site label indicates: CD45RA+ positively selected. The DNA reads TGTGCCAGCAGCTTAGGTTTCCGGGATTCACCCCTCCACTTT. The translation is CASSLGFRDSPLHF.